These 3 T cell receptor beta chains share one sample of origin, sequenced in a study of cytomegalovirus exposure and HLA in healthy donors. Researchers ran the PCR with 60 Vbeta and 13 Jbeta primers. The protocol was immunoSEQ multiplex PCR, while the TCRdb copy is restricted to in-frame clones and leaves out a portion. Among hundreds of thousands of clones listed, approximately 79% were seen once. Material: PBMCs. The receptors come from a man aged 18 to 30 in good health and CMV-seronegative.

The gene calls are TRBV11-2 and TRBJ2-5, with D possibly matching TRBD1 (6 bases). The germline V gene encodes CDR1 SGHAT and CDR2 FQNNGV. V shed 5 bases and J shed 6 bases, with 22 bases lying between them. CDR3 length: 16 residues. CDR3 sequence (DNA): TGTGCCAGCAGCCCGATACAGGGCATATCCATGAAGACCCAGTACTTC. Encoded protein: CASSPIQGISMKTQYF.

The chain links TRBV29-1 to TRBJ2-5; perhaps TRBD2 as D (6 bases). The V gene's germline CDR1 is SQVTM and CDR2 ANQGSEA. The CDR3 contains 14 residues. Trimming removed 7 bases from V and 2 bases from J, with 17 bases in between. The CDR3 loop reads CSGSPGLTQETQYF. The CDR3 DNA is TGCAGCGGATCCCCGGGACTGACGCAAGAGACCCAGTACTTC.

J is TRBJ2-2 and V is TRBV11-2; 7 nucleotides match TRBD1. Germline V gene lookup returns CDR1 SGHAT and CDR2 FQNNGV. Trimming at V came to 1 base and at J to 1 base, leaving 0 bases not matched to a gene. The CDR3 contains 15 residues. The CDR3 protein is CASSLGDRNTGELFF. In nucleotides, the CDR3 is TGTGCCAGCAGCTTAGGGGACAGGAACACCGGGGAGCTGTTTTTT.